The 21 T cell receptor beta chains presented below share a single source sample, sequenced in a study of cytomegalovirus exposure and HLA in healthy donors. Here immunoSEQ multiplex PCR was the method, and the copy in TCRdb shows in-frame clones only, minus some. There are roughly 80,000 clones in the sample; approximately 95% occur only once, and roughly 2.1% lies in the top ten. The sample consisted of PBMCs. The receptors here all came from a woman younger than 35 in good health and CMV-seronegative.

The chain employs TRBV2 and TRBJ1-1, with TRBD1 matching over 11 bases. J was trimmed by 3 bases and V by 5 bases; bases with no gene match: 8. The germline CDR1 and CDR2 sequences are SNHLY and FYNNEI. The CDR3 loop spans 16 amino acids. The CDR3 region is CASSQRRDRGDTEAFF. For the CDR3, the DNA is TGTGCCAGCAGTCAAAGGAGGGACAGGGGGGACACTGAAGCTTTCTTT.

The gene calls are TRBV7-3 and TRBJ2-1; D call uncertain. Trimming removed 4 bases from V and 10 bases from J, with 17 bases in between. Germline values: CDR1 SGHTA, CDR2 FQGTGA. This CDR3 contains 14 residues. The CDR3 DNA reads as TGTGCCAGCAGCTCCACCCTTATGGCCCCAGAGCAGTTCTTC. Amino acids: CASSSTLMAPEQFF.

The chain uses TRBV6-6 and TRBJ1-3; 9 nucleotides match TRBD1. Germline values: CDR1 MNHNY, CDR2 SVGAGI (reference sequence). The CDR3 runs to 15 residues. V gave up 5 bases and J gave up 7 bases; unmatched junction bases: 9. CDR3 sequence: CASSVGQGLWNTIYF. As DNA, the CDR3 is TGTGCCAGCAGTGTCGGACAGGGGCTCTGGAACACCATATATTTT.

Points on this clone: At one end, the junction sequence differs from germline, possibly due to a read error. V usage is TRBV4-1 and J usage is TRBJ2-6; tentative D call: TRBD2 (6 bases). This CDR3 is 17 amino acids long. Germline V CDR1 and CDR2: MGHRA, YSYEKL. CDR3: CTSSQVVSGEGANVLTF. The CDR3 DNA sequence: TGCACCAGCAGCCAAGTTGTCTCGGGGGAGGGGGCCAACGTCCTGACTTTC.

The gene calls are TRBV5-1 and TRBJ2-7, with TRBD1 matching over 9 bases. This CDR3 is built from 15 residues. Trimming took 0 bases from V and 4 from J; bases not matched to a gene: 5. Germline values: CDR1 SGHRS, CDR2 YFSETQ. CDR3 in DNA: TGCGCCAGCAGCTTGGGTACAGGGGGCGCTTACGAGCAGTACTTC. Protein: CASSLGTGGAYEQYF.

V is TRBV11-2 and J is TRBJ2-7; TRBD1 aligns across 10 bases. J gave up 3 bases and V 6 bases, and 5 bases lay outside the gene matches. This CDR3 has 14 residues. CDR1 and CDR2 from the germline V gene are SGHAT and FQNNGV. CDR3 sequence: CASSFGTGDYEQYF. The CDR3 nucleotides read TGTGCCAGCAGTTTCGGGACAGGGGACTACGAGCAGTACTTC.

This chain links TRBV5-1 with TRBJ2-7; 9 nucleotides line up with TRBD1. V dropped 2 bases and J dropped 2; count of bases not matched to a gene: 2. Per the germline V gene, CDR1 is SGHRS and CDR2 is YFSETQ. The CDR3 loop spans 14 amino acids. CDR3 protein: CASSFDRGAYEQYF. The CDR3 DNA follows: TGCGCCAGCAGCTTCGACAGGGGGGCCTACGAGCAGTACTTC.

The chain recombines TRBV6-5 with TRBJ2-7, with D perhaps matching TRBD1 (6 bases). Germline lookup yields CDR1 MNHEY and CDR2 SVGAGI. The CDR3 totals 14 residues. Trimming pared 2 bases from V and 4 bases from J, leaving 12 bases between. Here the CDR3 DNA reads TGTGCCAGCAGTTACCTAAGGGGGTCTTACGAGCAGTACTTC. Translating gives CASSYLRGSYEQYF.

The chain employs TRBV14 and TRBJ2-7; the match to TRBD2 covers 11 bases. The germline gives CDR1 SGHDN, CDR2 FVKESK. The V gene end was trimmed by 4 bases and the J gene end by 6 bases; junction bases not matched to a gene: 17. The CDR3 runs to 18 residues. CDR3 amino acids: CASSRFGTSGPRQTEQYF. The CDR3 bases are TGTGCCAGCAGCCGGTTCGGGACTAGCGGCCCACGTCAGACCGAGCAGTACTTC.

The chain recombines TRBV29-1 with TRBJ2-7; 8 bases line up with TRBD1. The CDR3 consists of 15 residues. The V and J ends lost 4 bases and 6 bases, in that order; junction bases with no gene match: 14. Per germline, CDR1 SQVTM and CDR2 ANQGSEA. The CDR3 sequence is CSVVVLGQGASEQYF. CDR3 bases: TGCAGCGTTGTGGTACTAGGGCAGGGGGCGAGCGAGCAGTACTTC.

The chain is built from TRBV7-2 and TRBJ1-3, with D possibly being TRBD1 (6 bases). Trimming shortened V by 1 base and J by 2 bases, and 15 bases separated the two germline ends. Looked up from germline, CDR1 is SGHTA and CDR2 is FQGNSA. The CDR3 extends over 17 amino acids. Written as DNA, the CDR3 is TGTGCCAGCAGCTTAGTTGGGGGCGAAGGGCCTGGAAACACCATATATTTT. Translating it yields CASSLVGGEGPGNTIYF.

The chain employs TRBV19 and TRBJ2-7, with 8 bases identical to TRBD1. The CDR3 totals 14 residues. V lost 3 bases, J lost 6 bases, and 7 bases stayed unmatched. CDR1 LNHDA and CDR2 SQIVND come from the germline V gene (reference sequence). CDR3 sequence: CASSIIGTGSEQYF. In DNA, the CDR3 is TGTGCCAGTAGTATTATCGGGACAGGAAGCGAGCAGTACTTC.

The chain joins TRBV19 to TRBJ1-1; D unclear. The CDR3 extends over 15 amino acids. Germline CDR1 and CDR2: LNHDA and SQIVND (reference sequence). Deletions cut 4 bases from V and 0 bases from J, with 12 bases between. The DNA for the CDR3 is TGTGCCAGTAGTAGAGAAGCAATTATGAACACTGAAGCTTTCTTT. The encoded protein is CASSREAIMNTEAFF.

J is TRBJ1-1 and V is TRBV7-2; D is undetermined. V was cut by 2 bases and J by 3 bases, with 7 bases left in between. The CDR3 extends over 13 amino acids. Per germline, CDR1 SGHTA and CDR2 FQGNSA. In DNA, the CDR3 is TGTGCCAGCAGCTTAATGAGGGACACTGAAGCTTTCTTT. It encodes CASSLMRDTEAFF.

The genes are TRBV9 and TRBJ1-1; 10 bases map to TRBD1. Per germline, CDR1 SGDLS and CDR2 YYNGEE. The CDR3 is made up of 16 amino acids. V lost 3 bases and J lost 6; bases outside the gene matches: 11. DNA for the CDR3: TGTGCCAGCAGCGATTTTGGACAGGGGGAAGTCCCTGAAGCTTTCTTT. It yields the protein CASSDFGQGEVPEAFF.

This CDR3 is CASSYSIQAYQPQHF. DNA of the CDR3: TGTGCCAGCAGTTACTCGATACAGGCATATCAGCCCCAGCATTTT. This sequence joins TRBV6-6 and TRBJ1-5; tentative D call: TRBD1 (5 bases). Germline-derived CDR1 and CDR2 are MNHNY and SVGAGI (reference sequence). This CDR3 region has 15 residues. Trimming left V 0 bases short and J 5 bases short, with 11 bases between.

The chain couples TRBV7-9 to TRBJ1-1; no reliable D call. The V and J ends lost 4 bases and 1 base respectively, with 10 bases between them. CDR1 and CDR2 (germline): SEHNR, FQNEAQ (reference sequence). The CDR3 length is 14 residues. CDR3 loop: CASSSGPGNTEAFF. The CDR3 DNA sequence: TGTGCCAGCAGCTCGGGTCCTGGGAACACTGAAGCTTTCTTT. Drawing the rest from reference TRBV7-9 and TRBJ1-1, the complete variable domain is DTGVSQNPRHKITKRGQNVTFRCDPISEHNRLYWYRQTLGQGPEFLTYFQNEAQLEKSRLLSDRFSAERPKGSFSTLEIQRTEQGDSAMYLCASSSGPGNTEAFFGQGTRLTVV.

The chain links TRBV11-2 to TRBJ1-2; D ambiguous. The CDR3 covers 14 residues. Germline CDR1 is SGHAT and CDR2 is FQNNGV. The V end lost 1 base, the J end lost 4 bases, and 10 bases lay between the germline ends. CDR3 DNA: TGTGCCAGCAGCTTAGCGGGTAAATCCTATGGCTACACCTTC. Protein sequence: CASSLAGKSYGYTF. Supplemented by reference TRBV11-2 and TRBJ1-2, the full variable domain reads EAGVAQSPRYKIIEKRQSVAFWCNPISGHATLYWYQQILGQGPKLLIQFQNNGVVDDSQLPKDRFSAERLKGVDSTLKIQPAKLEDSAVYLCASSLAGKSYGYTFGSGTRLTVV.

The CDR3: CASSQARGGDTEAFF. DNA for the CDR3: TGCGCCAGCAGCCAAGCTCGGGGTGGAGACACTGAAGCTTTCTTT. The gene calls are TRBV4-1 and TRBJ1-1; D gene uncertain. The CDR3 consists of 15 residues. Germline values: CDR1 MGHRA, CDR2 YSYEKL. The V gene lost 1 base and the J gene lost 3 bases, with 12 bases spanning the gap.

The rearrangement links TRBV12-2 to TRBJ2-3; TRBD2 is the table's D call and was not checked against the DNA. TRBV12-2 is marked as a pseudogene. The CDR3 consists of 16 residues. DNA of the CDR3: TGTGCAAGTCTCCTCGGGTTACATGAAGGCCCAGATACGCAGTATTTT. This sequence encodes CASLLGLHEGPDTQYF.

CDR3 in DNA: TGTGCCAGCAGTGATGGCGGGAGTGACAATGAGCAGTTCTTC. This translates into CASSDGGSDNEQFF. The chain is built from TRBV6-1 and TRBJ2-1; 7 nucleotides align to TRBD2. The V gene end was trimmed by 3 bases and the J gene end by 5 bases; junction bases not matched to a gene: 4. Germline V gene data show CDR1 as MNHNS and CDR2 as SASEGT. There are 14 residues in the CDR3.